The next 31 T cell receptor beta chains were all read from a single sample in a study of blood T cell repertoires in COVID-19. Method: immunoSEQ multiplex PCR; TCRdb's copy keeps in-frame clones and lacks some. The data contain just over 250,000 clones, around 87% of them seen just once; the ten biggest clones take up around 2.5%. The sequencing sample was made of peripheral blood. Every receptor here comes from a woman between 45 and 65 years old with acute or convalescent COVID-19.

The gene calls are TRBV25-1 and TRBJ1-1; no firm D call. Germline-derived CDR1 and CDR2 are MGHDK and SYGVNS. The CDR3 sequence is 12 residues long. V was pared by 5 bases and J by 7 bases, with 11 bases between. In DNA, the CDR3 is TGTGCCAGCAGTCGAATGGGAGGTGAAGCTTTCTTT. Amino acids: CASSRMGGEAFF.

V usage is TRBV24-1 and J usage is TRBJ2-1; 11 bases match TRBD2. V shed 5 bases, J shed 8 bases, and the junction held 13 bases outside the gene matches. Germline lookup yields CDR1 KGHDR and CDR2 SFDVKD. The CDR3 length is 17 residues. The CDR3 DNA sequence: TGTGCCACCAGTGGGCTAGCGGGAGGAAACGGGAACGATGAGCAGTTCTTC. This gives the protein CATSGLAGGNGNDEQFF.

CDR3 sequence (DNA): TGCAGCGTTGAGTCTGGACAGACTAACACCGGGGAGCTGTTTTTT. Protein sequence: CSVESGQTNTGELFF. The chain employs TRBV29-1 and TRBJ2-2; tentative D call: TRBD1 (6 bases). CDR3 length equals 15 residues. The germline V gene has CDR1 SQVTM and CDR2 ANQGSEA. Trimming took off 3 bases at V and 2 bases at J, with 13 bases between the two ends.

The chain combines TRBV18 with TRBJ2-7; tentatively, D is TRBD2 (6 bases). Germline V CDR1 and CDR2: KGHSH, LQKENI. This CDR3 contains 15 residues. V lost 6 bases to trimming and J lost 3 bases, with 18 bases between them. The CDR3 DNA reads as TGTGCCAGCTCCCTCGGGGGAAACACAGACTACGAGCAGTACTTC. Translation: CASSLGGNTDYEQYF.

The rearrangement uses TRBV19 and TRBJ1-5, with D possibly being TRBD1 (5 bases). The ends were cut back, 4 bases at V and 11 bases at J, with 21 bases in the middle. Per the germline V gene, CDR1 is LNHDA and CDR2 is SQIVND (reference sequence). This CDR3 comprises 15 residues. The CDR3 nucleotides read TGTGCCAGTAGTAACACACAGGTTCCACCGCCGTCCCAGCATTTT. It encodes CASSNTQVPPPSQHF.

This clone was detected only a few times. CDR3 nucleotide sequence: TGTGCCAGCAGTGGTACGCAGGGGATTCAGCCCCAGCATTTT. Translated: CASSGTQGIQPQHF. V gene TRBV2 combines with J gene TRBJ1-5; D possibly corresponds to TRBD1 (6 bases). Deletions cut 4 bases from V and 6 bases from J, with 13 bases between. Germline V gives CDR1 SNHLY, CDR2 FYNNEI. The CDR3 has 14 amino acids.

The J gene is TRBJ2-1, the V gene TRBV9; 7 bases are shared with TRBD1. After removal of 0 bases from V and 0 bases from J, the junction contained 0 bases not matched to a gene. From germline, CDR1 is SGDLS and CDR2 YYNGEE. CDR3 length: 15 residues. For the CDR3, the DNA is TGTGCCAGCAGCGTAGAGGGGGCCTCCTACAATGAGCAGTTCTTC. Amino acids: CASSVEGASYNEQFF.

The chain has TRBV7-2 and TRBJ2-3, with a tentative D call TRBD1 (5 bases). Germline lookup yields CDR1 SGHTA and CDR2 FQGNSA. Trimming removed 9 bases from V and 0 bases from J, with 13 bases in between. This CDR3 contains 14 residues. The CDR3 DNA sequence: TGTGCCAGTTTAAGTGGGGCTAGCACAGATACGCAGTATTTT. As protein: CASLSGASTDTQYF. Looking up the rest from reference TRBV7-2 and TRBJ2-3 gives the full variable domain: GAGVSQSPSNKVTEKGKDVELRCDPISGHTALYWYRQSLGQGLEFLIYFQGNSAPDKSGLPSDRFSAERTGGSVSTLTIQRTQQEDSAVYLCASLSGASTDTQYFGPGTRLTVL.

This clone was seen a few times. The V gene is TRBV30, the J gene TRBJ1-1, with TRBD1 matching over 7 bases. The CDR3 has 13 amino acids. Germline-derived CDR1 and CDR2 are GTSNPN and SVGIG (reference sequence). V gave up 3 bases and J gave up 1 base; unmatched junction bases: 2. This CDR3 is CAWRPGGNTEAFF. The CDR3 DNA reads as TGTGCCTGGAGGCCAGGGGGGAACACTGAAGCTTTCTTT.

Of note for this clone: The sample has other DNA sequences that encode this CDR3 too. The chain carries TRBV2 and TRBJ2-6; TRBD1 aligns across 8 bases. This CDR3 has 14 amino acids. In germline, CDR1 is SNHLY, CDR2 FYNNEI. J lost 2 bases, V lost 6 bases, and 0 bases had no gene match. CDR3 coding DNA: TGTGCCAGCAGGGACAGGGCTGGGGCCAACGTCCTGACTTTC. Translating gives CASRDRAGANVLTF.

This chain uses TRBV5-4 with TRBJ2-7; a weak D match, TRBD1 (5 bases). The CDR3 has 15 residues. V lost 1 base to trimming and J lost 0 bases, with 11 bases between them. Germline loops: CDR1 SGHNT, CDR2 YYREEE (reference sequence). In nucleotides, the CDR3 is TGTGCCAGCAGCTTGTCCAGGGTCCTCTCCTACGAGCAGTACTTC. Amino acid sequence: CASSLSRVLSYEQYF.

The chain couples TRBV4-1 to TRBJ1-2; 8 bases are a match to TRBD1. The CDR3 is 14 residues long. The junction had 3 bases not matched to a gene; V was cut back by 0 bases and J by 6 bases. Germline lookup yields CDR1 MGHRA and CDR2 YSYEKL. CDR3 in DNA: TGCGCCAGCAGCCAAGAAGGACAGGGCGATGGCTACACCTTC. It encodes CASSQEGQGDGYTF.

The rearrangement joins TRBV19 to TRBJ2-1; 9 bases align to TRBD2. Trimming took 6 bases from V and 6 from J; bases not matched to a gene: 6. The CDR3 spans 14 residues. CDR1 is LNHDA and CDR2 is SQIVND in the germline V gene (reference sequence). The CDR3 sequence is CASSRTSASNEQFF. The CDR3, as DNA: TGTGCCAGTAGCAGGACTAGCGCGAGCAATGAGCAGTTCTTC.

The chain's CDR3 is CASSLGSSGGVNEQFF. In DNA form, the CDR3 reads TGTGCCAGCAGCTTAGGCTCCTCGGGGGGCGTCAATGAGCAGTTCTTC. The V and J genes are TRBV7-6 and TRBJ2-1; a weak D match, TRBD2 (7 bases). The V gene lost 1 base and the J gene lost 6 bases, with 16 bases spanning the gap. In germline, CDR1 is SGHVS, CDR2 FNYEAQ. The CDR3 is 16 amino acids.

The V gene is TRBV4-3, the J gene TRBJ1-2; D is possibly TRBD1 (5 bases). CDR1 and CDR2 from the germline V gene are LGHNA and YSLEER. The CDR3 is 16 amino acids. The V gene lost 3 bases and the J gene lost 4 bases, with 18 bases spanning the gap. The CDR3 spells CASSQGGSSPFYGYTF. CDR3 DNA: TGCGCCAGCAGCCAGGGGGGTTCCTCCCCCTTCTATGGCTACACCTTC.

V gene TRBV5-4 combines with J gene TRBJ2-7; D remains ambiguous. The germline CDR1 and CDR2 sequences are SGHNT and YYREEE (reference sequence). There are 14 residues in the CDR3. The V end lost 2 bases, the J end lost 1 base, and 10 bases lay between the germline ends. CDR3 bases: TGTGCCAGCAGCTTATTCCAGGAATCCTACGAGCAGTACTTC. Translating gives CASSLFQESYEQYF.

V gene TRBV4-3 combines with J gene TRBJ1-2; D is possibly TRBD1 (5 bases). The CDR3 totals 15 residues. Per the germline V gene, CDR1 is LGHNA and CDR2 is YSLEER. V lost 4 bases, J lost 8 bases, and 20 bases lay in between. The chain's CDR3 is CASSPFWRGDDGYTF. CDR3 bases: TGCGCCAGCAGCCCTTTTTGGAGGGGAGATGACGGCTACACCTTC.

J is TRBJ2-5 and V is TRBV7-3; TRBD2 matches 10 bases. Germline trimming cut 4 bases from V and 5 bases from J; bases unmatched to any gene: 7. This CDR3 is 15 amino acids long. The germline V gene encodes CDR1 SGHTA and CDR2 FQGTGA. CDR3 coding DNA: TGTGCCAGCAGCTCGATGGGACTAGCGATGGAGACCCAGTACTTC. Encoded protein: CASSSMGLAMETQYF.

The V call is TRBV4-1, the J call TRBJ1-5; 8 bases align to TRBD1. Trimming removed 4 bases from V and 4 bases from J; junction bases left unmatched: 3. CDR1 and CDR2 from the germline V gene are MGHRA and YSYEKL. The CDR3 length is 14 residues. In DNA form, the CDR3 reads TGCGCCAGCAGCCGCCAGGGGGCGAATCAGCCCCAGCATTTT. It translates to CASSRQGANQPQHF.

This clone was seen only once. The V and J genes are TRBV19 and TRBJ2-7, with TRBD2 matching 8 bases. The CDR3 has 16 residues. With 5 bases clipped from V and 2 bases from J, the junction kept 11 bases outside the gene matches. Germline V CDR1 and CDR2: LNHDA, SQIVND (reference sequence). The CDR3 protein is CASSGTSATPPYEQYF. The CDR3 DNA reads as TGTGCCAGTAGTGGGACTAGTGCAACCCCCCCCTACGAGCAGTACTTC. The full variable domain, rest sourced from reference TRBV19 and TRBJ2-7, is DGGITQSPKYLFRKEGQNVTLSCEQNLNHDAMYWYRQDPGQGLRLIYYSQIVNDFQKGDIAEGYSVSREKKESFPLTVTSAQKNPTAFYLCASSGTSATPPYEQYFGPGTRLTVT.

The chain combines TRBV2 with TRBJ2-7, with TRBD2 matching over 9 bases. V was clipped by 4 bases and J by 0 bases; unmatched bases: 7. Germline CDR1 is SNHLY and CDR2 is FYNNEI. The length of the CDR3 is 16 residues. The CDR3 is CASSVTLAGSSYEQYF. The CDR3 nucleotides read TGTGCCAGCAGTGTCACCCTAGCGGGGAGCTCCTACGAGCAGTACTTC.

The chain carries TRBV6-2 or TRBV6-3 and TRBJ2-7; the match to TRBD2 covers 7 bases. This CDR3 has 13 residues. Looked up from germline, CDR1 is MNHEY and CDR2 is SVGEGT. Trimming removed 4 bases from V and 6 bases from J; junction bases left unmatched: 6. DNA of the CDR3: TGTGCCAGCAGTTCCGGACTAGTGAGCGAGCAGTACTTC. As protein: CASSSGLVSEQYF.

The chain recombines TRBV28 with TRBJ2-5, with a weak D call TRBD1 (5 bases). The CDR3 runs to 14 residues. Deletions cut 0 bases from V and 5 bases from J, with 10 bases between. Germline V gives CDR1 MDHEN, CDR2 SYDVKM. The CDR3: CASSLWDTLETQYF. The CDR3 DNA sequence: TGTGCCAGCAGTTTATGGGACACATTGGAGACCCAGTACTTC.

This clone was observed a few times. The chain joins TRBV6-6 to TRBJ2-3, with TRBD1 as a possible D gene (6 bases). The CDR3 extends over 11 amino acids. Germline assignment: CDR1 MNHNY and CDR2 SVGAGI (reference sequence). The V end lost 8 bases, the J end lost 4 bases, and 7 bases lay between the germline ends. The CDR3 DNA reads as TGTGCCAGCGGACAGTCAGATACGCAGTATTTT. Translating it yields CASGQSDTQYF.

V usage is TRBV27 and J usage is TRBJ2-3, with a possible D match to TRBD2 (5 bases). The CDR3 spans 16 residues. Germline CDR1 reads MNHEY; CDR2 reads SMNVEV (reference sequence). V lost 6 bases and J 2 bases, leaving 18 bases between the germline ends. CDR3 amino acids: CASRSRRATSTDTQYF. Written as DNA, the CDR3 is TGTGCCAGCAGAAGCCGGCGGGCTACTTCCACAGATACGCAGTATTTT.

This chain joins TRBV6-7 and TRBJ1-2, with 8 bases lining up with TRBD1. TRBV6-7 is annotated as an ORF whose role is uncertain. Trimming cost V 0 bases and J 1 base; bases outside gene matches: 7. CDR3 length: 17 amino acids. The CDR3 nucleotides read TGTGCCAGCAGTTACTCCACTGACAGGGGCTATAACTATGGCTACACCTTC. As protein: CASSYSTDRGYNYGYTF.

This chain links TRBV27 with TRBJ2-7, with D tentatively TRBD1 (5 bases). Trimming left V 2 bases short and J 0 bases short, with 14 bases between. This CDR3 has 16 residues. Germline assignment: CDR1 MNHEY and CDR2 SMNVEV (reference sequence). The CDR3 protein is CASSLGARTFSYEQYF. DNA of the CDR3: TGTGCCAGCAGTTTAGGTGCCAGGACATTCTCCTACGAGCAGTACTTC.

The chain employs TRBV29-1 and TRBJ2-1, with 11 bases identical to TRBD1. CDR1 is SQVTM and CDR2 is ANQGSEA in the germline V gene. Trimming cost V 7 bases and J 9 bases; bases outside gene matches: 17. The CDR3 is made up of 16 amino acids. The CDR3 region has the DNA TGCAGCGCTGGGCCTTCCGGGACAGGGGGATATGCTGAGCAGTTCTTC. Its translation is CSAGPSGTGGYAEQFF.

This clone was seen once. V gene TRBV30 combines with J gene TRBJ1-4; no firm D call. With 1 base removed from V and 5 bases from J, the gap between germline ends came to 11 bases. The germline V gene encodes CDR1 GTSNPN and CDR2 SVGIG (reference sequence). The CDR3 length is 14 residues. The CDR3 DNA is TGTGCCTGGAGTGGAGCGGACTTGAATGAAAAACTGTTTTTT. It yields the protein CAWSGADLNEKLFF. Drawing the rest from reference TRBV30 and TRBJ1-4, the complete variable domain is SQTIHQWPATLVQPVGSPLSLECTVEGTSNPNLYWYRQAAGRGLQLLFYSVGIGQISSEVPQNLSASRPQDRQFILSSKKLLLSDSGFYLCAWSGADLNEKLFFGSGTQLSVL.

The chain has TRBV19 and TRBJ1-5; D call uncertain. Trimming took off 5 bases at V and 2 bases at J, with 19 bases between the two ends. CDR3 size: 17 residues. Germline V CDR1 and CDR2: LNHDA, SQIVND (reference sequence). CDR3 in amino acids: CASSEEKLRLGNQPQHF. The CDR3 region has the DNA TGTGCCAGTAGTGAGGAGAAATTAAGATTGGGCAATCAGCCCCAGCATTTT. Variable domain in full (rest from reference TRBV19 and TRBJ1-5): DGGITQSPKYLFRKEGQNVTLSCEQNLNHDAMYWYRQDPGQGLRLIYYSQIVNDFQKGDIAEGYSVSREKKESFPLTVTSAQKNPTAFYLCASSEEKLRLGNQPQHFGDGTRLSIL.

V gene TRBV28 combines with J gene TRBJ2-1, with D tentatively TRBD1 (6 bases). The length of the CDR3 is 14 residues. Germline assignment: CDR1 MDHEN and CDR2 SYDVKM. Trimming removed 6 bases from V and 0 bases from J, with 9 bases in between. The CDR3 nucleotides read TGTGCCAGCAGCGGGACACCCTCCTACAATGAGCAGTTCTTC. Its protein product is CASSGTPSYNEQFF.